One sample yielded the 5 T cell receptor beta chains listed below, sequenced in a study of T cells in Graves' hyperthyroidism and ophthalmopathy. RNA transcripts gave rise to amplified TCR beta CDR3 regions. First-round RT-PCR of the TCR CDR3 relied on the HTBI primer set. TCRdb re-called the multiplex PCR reads through MiXCR, storing one row per CDR3 protein. The sample lists around 440,000 distinct CDR3 sequences; roughly 14% were seen once. The material sequenced was blood. The origin of the receptors is a young woman with Graves' hyperthyroidism.

This clonotype was seen at least ten times. The chain joins TRBV5-1 to TRBJ1-1, with D possibly being TRBD1 (5 bases). V lost 1 base to trimming and J lost 4 bases, with 11 bases between them. Per germline, CDR1 SGHRS and CDR2 YFSETQ. The CDR3 length is 14 residues. CDR3 in DNA: TGCGCCAGCAGCTTGTCTAAGGGACTCACTGAAGCTTTCTTT. This translates into CASSLSKGLTEAFF.

The chain carries TRBV19 and TRBJ2-1, with 8 nucleotides matching TRBD1. The germline CDR1 and CDR2 sequences are LNHDA and SQIVND (reference sequence). The CDR3 consists of 16 residues. J gave up 0 bases and V 4 bases, and 5 bases lay outside the gene matches. CDR3 nucleotide sequence: TGTGCCAGTAGTACAGGGGGCTATAGCTCCTACAATGAGCAGTTCTTC. This encodes CASSTGGYSSYNEQFF. Based on the CDR3 plus reference TRBV19 and TRBJ2-1, the full variable domain is DGGITQSPKYLFRKEGQNVTLSCEQNLNHDAMYWYRQDPGQGLRLIYYSQIVNDFQKGDIAEGYSVSREKKESFPLTVTSAQKNPTAFYLCASSTGGYSSYNEQFFGPGTRLTVL.

This clonotype appeared many times. This rearrangement joins TRBV28 to TRBJ2-2, with D perhaps TRBD1 (6 bases). Germline V gene data show CDR1 as MDHEN and CDR2 as SYDVKM. CDR3 size: 14 residues. Trimming removed 9 bases at V and 1 base at J, with 12 bases between. The CDR3 DNA reads TGTGCCAGGAACCGGGACAAGAACACCGGGGAGCTGTTTTTT. Translation gives CARNRDKNTGELFF. The full variable domain, with the rest looked up from reference TRBV28 and TRBJ2-2, is DVKVTQSSRYLVKRTGEKVFLECVQDMDHENMFWYRQDPGLGLRLIYFSYDVKMKEKGDIPEGYSVSREKKERFSLILESASTNQTSMYLCARNRDKNTGELFFGEGSRLTVL.

This clonotype was seen more than once but under ten times. The rearrangement links TRBV5-8 to TRBJ2-3, with D perhaps TRBD1 or TRBD2 (6 bases each). The CDR3 is 16 amino acids. CDR1 SGHTS and CDR2 YDEGEE come from the germline V gene. V lost 5 bases, J lost 2 bases, and 18 bases lay in between. The DNA for the CDR3 is TGTGCCAGCAGTCCGCGGCAGGGGAGGCCCACAGATACGCAGTATTTT. It translates to CASSPRQGRPTDTQYF.

The V call is TRBV12-3 or TRBV12-4, the J call TRBJ2-7; 9 bases match TRBD1. V was clipped by 9 bases and J by 6 bases; unmatched bases: 12. The CDR3 length is 14 residues. For the CDR3, the DNA is TGTGCCAGTACGGGGACAGGGAACGGAGGCGAGCAGTACTTC. Protein product: CASTGTGNGGEQYF.